This TCR beta chain derives from a study of blood T cell repertoires in COVID-19 (dated by TCRdb to about 2020). For context, the study as a whole: Collaborator samples came from the United States, Italy and Spain and covered acute and convalescent phases of COVID-19. Deeply sampled blood TCRbeta repertoires from subjects exposed to, actively infected with, or recovered from COVID-19 were included in the dataset. The material from the prospective study consisted of cDNA or gDNA derived from T cells, B-cell-depleted T cells, or PBMCs. Where HLA class I and class II types were available, the types were taken from metadata supplied by the sample provider, not from assay-based typing. The sample metadata nearly always contained a de-identified subject ID, COVID-19 status, age in years and sex. The samples were drawn from two sources: the first 160 participants of the ongoing ImmuneRACE study, and 1,200 or so subjects contributed by 6 global collaborators. The repertoires were released in a freely available public database meant as a resource for research on the immune response to SARS-CoV-2.

This clone was counted between two and nine times. No antigen is known for it. Base qualities are not provided; no much larger clone lies one nucleotide away. The research as a whole found: The quantity of clinical and demographic metadata differed by source and by participant and was supplied without curation.

The immunoSEQ Assay, a bias-controlled multiplex PCR, was used to amplify TCRbeta CDR3 regions from genomic DNA. Concerning the study's data processing: The number of nucleated cells in each sample was estimated by amplification of reference gene primers within the assay. To quantify the absolute abundance of each unique TCRbeta CDR3 rearrangement, sequence reads were collapsed and filtered. For each sample, productive Simpson clonality was calculated by taking the square root of Simpson's diversity index across productive rearrangements. TCRdb stores this immuneACCESS table with in-frame sequences only. Part of the clones is absent; in the studies checked, under half of the shortfall reflects unresolved V genes, and no reason is known for the rest. The DNA was the basis for D and trimming; V, J and clone size are from that table. The sample table shows about 180,000 clones, and approximately 85% are seen once. More than 2.5% of the sample is held by the ten biggest clonotypes.

Collaborating institutions collected whole blood in K2EDTA tubes following their own protocols. Collaborator samples were shipped for TCRbeta analysis as frozen whole blood, isolated PBMCs, or DNA extracted from either sample type. The receptor was derived from a man aged 55 to 70 with acute or convalescent COVID-19. Material for sequencing was peripheral blood.

The DNA is TGCGCCAGCAGCTCCCAAGGAACTAGCATCAATGAGCAGTTCTTC. It specifies CASSSQGTSINEQFF. The chain couples TRBV5-1 to TRBJ2-1; the best D guess is TRBD2, with 6 bases matching. At the junction V is shortened by 3 bases and J by 6 bases, with 16 bases in between. The germline V gene supplies CDR1 SGHRS and CDR2 YFSETQ. The CDR3 covers 15 residues, taking in both the cysteine and the phenylalanine. This entry keeps only the CDR3 DNA: 45 bases, framed from base 1.